The 18 T cell receptor beta chains below were found in one sample sequenced in a study of long-term antiretroviral therapy in people with HIV. Samples were assayed with immunoSEQ v3.0 at survey level. This table comes from immunoSEQ multiplex PCR, and its TCRdb copy is limited to in-frame clones, with some not included. The sample lists about 39,000 clones, around 85% occurring once. The sequences come from unsorted PBMCs, collected 3.1 years after starting antiretroviral therapy. These receptors were obtained from a woman aged 50 to 65 with HIV.

This chain links TRBV2 with TRBJ2-1; D not resolved. The CDR3 is 12 residues long. V dropped 6 bases and J dropped 3 bases, with 6 bases sitting between them. CDR1 and CDR2 from the germline V gene are SNHLY and FYNNEI. The CDR3 here is CASSLGYNEQFF. In DNA form, the CDR3 reads TGTGCCAGCAGCCTGGGCTACAATGAGCAGTTCTTC.

This clone was counted a few times. This chain uses TRBV6-6 with TRBJ1-6, with D tentatively TRBD1 (6 bases). Germline V gene lookup returns CDR1 MNHNY and CDR2 SVGAGI (reference sequence). Between the trimmed V and J ends, which lost 7 bases and 7 bases, there was a span of 14 bases. There are 14 residues in the CDR3. The CDR3 is CASKQGGENSPLHF. As DNA, the CDR3 is TGTGCCAGCAAACAGGGCGGCGAAAATTCACCCCTCCACTTT.

As DNA, the CDR3 is TGTGCCAGCACCCCGGGTGGGACAGGGGGCGGAGGGGAGCTGTTTTTT. Translation: CASTPGGTGGGGELFF. This rearrangement joins TRBV25-1 to TRBJ2-2; TRBD1 agrees at 12 bases. The J segment lost 8 bases and the V segment lost 7 bases, leaving 11 bases of the junction unmatched. Germline lookup yields CDR1 MGHDK and CDR2 SYGVNS. The CDR3 runs to 16 residues.

This rearrangement joins TRBV19 to TRBJ2-3; a weak D match, TRBD2 (6 bases). CDR1 and CDR2 (germline): LNHDA, SQIVND (reference sequence). Trimming cost V 2 bases and J 2 bases, with 11 bases left between them. The CDR3 spans 15 residues. The CDR3 spells CASSISGVPTDTQYF. CDR3 coding DNA: TGTGCCAGTAGTATATCGGGGGTCCCCACAGATACGCAGTATTTT.

The chain couples TRBV18 to TRBJ2-7, with D possibly TRBD2 on 6 matching bases. The germline V and J ends were trimmed by 4 bases and 3 bases, with 16 bases remaining between them. The CDR3 length is 15 residues. Germline V gene lookup returns CDR1 KGHSH and CDR2 LQKENI. The CDR3 here is CASSREDGGGYEQYF. Written as DNA, the CDR3 is TGTGCCAGCTCACGCGAGGACGGGGGAGGCTACGAGCAGTACTTC.

The rearrangement joins TRBV6-6 to TRBJ2-7; maybe TRBD2 (6 bases). This CDR3 is built from 14 residues. V was trimmed by 7 bases and J by 2 bases, leaving 15 bases between them. Germline assignment: CDR1 MNHNY and CDR2 SVGAGI (reference sequence). The DNA for the CDR3 is TGTGCCAGCATCCTGGGACGGGAGACCTACGAGCAGTACTTC. Translating gives CASILGRETYEQYF.

The CDR3 sequence is CAWSVRTSGGSNEQFF. CDR3 DNA sequence: TGTGCCTGGAGTGTACGTACTAGCGGGGGGAGCAATGAGCAGTTCTTC. The chain is built from TRBV30 and TRBJ2-1; 12 bases agree with TRBD2. Looked up from germline, CDR1 is GTSNPN and CDR2 is SVGIG (reference sequence). V shed 0 bases and J 6 bases; nucleotides not matched to a gene: 6. The CDR3 has 16 amino acids.

This clone has a single count. The J gene is TRBJ2-7, the V gene TRBV7-6; 14 bases are shared with TRBD2. This CDR3 comprises 15 residues. Trimming at V came to 4 bases and at J to 9 bases, leaving 8 bases not matched to a gene. CDR1 and CDR2 (germline): SGHVS, FNYEAQ. CDR3 loop: CASSSTSGGAFPQYF. As DNA, the CDR3 is TGTGCCAGCAGCTCGACTAGCGGGGGGGCCTTTCCGCAGTACTTC. The full variable domain, rest sourced from reference TRBV7-6 and TRBJ2-7, is GAGVSQSPRYKVTKRGQDVALRCDPISGHVSLYWYRQALGQGPEFLTYFNYEAQQDKSGLPNDRFSAERPEGSISTLTIQRTEQRDSAMYRCASSSTSGGAFPQYFGPGTRLTVT.

The gene calls are TRBV7-2 and TRBJ2-7; maybe TRBD2 (6 bases). The germline CDR1 and CDR2 sequences are SGHTA and FQGNSA. V was trimmed by 5 bases and J by 2 bases, leaving 10 bases between them. The CDR3 has 13 amino acids. The chain's CDR3 is CASSQRVTYEQYF. In DNA, the CDR3 is TGTGCCAGCAGCCAGCGGGTGACCTACGAGCAGTACTTC.

The chain carries TRBV9 and TRBJ1-5; D not resolved. The V and J ends lost 0 bases and 3 bases respectively, with 7 bases between them. This CDR3 region has 14 residues. Germline CDR1 is SGDLS and CDR2 is YYNGEE. The CDR3 is CASSVGTVNQPQHF. The CDR3 DNA is TGTGCCAGCAGCGTAGGGACCGTCAATCAGCCCCAGCATTTT.

This clone was seen a single time. V usage is TRBV14 and J usage is TRBJ1-3; tentative D call: TRBD1 (6 bases). CDR3 size: 14 residues. V was shortened by 4 bases and J by 1 base, with 8 bases between the two germline ends. Germline assignment: CDR1 SGHDN and CDR2 FVKESK. CDR3: CASSRTASGNTIYF. DNA for the CDR3: TGTGCCAGCAGCCGGACAGCATCTGGAAACACCATATATTTT.

The chain recombines TRBV7-2 with TRBJ1-5; tentatively, D is TRBD1 (5 bases). This CDR3 region has 15 residues. The V and J ends lost 2 bases and 7 bases respectively, with 15 bases between them. Germline assignment: CDR1 SGHTA and CDR2 FQGNSA. The CDR3 region is CASSLSVQGGQPQHF. The CDR3 DNA sequence: TGTGCCAGCAGCTTATCTGTGCAGGGTGGACAGCCCCAGCATTTT.

The rearrangement uses TRBV7-2 and TRBJ1-2; TRBD1 aligns across 8 bases. CDR1 and CDR2 (germline): SGHTA, FQGNSA. The V gene end was trimmed by 1 base and the J gene end by 6 bases; junction bases not matched to a gene: 4. The CDR3 contains 14 residues. CDR3 nucleotides: TGTGCCAGCAGCTTAGTGGGACAGGCTGATGGCTACACCTTC. Translation: CASSLVGQADGYTF.

The chain employs TRBV11-2 and TRBJ1-1; no definite D call. V lost 5 bases, J lost 0 bases, and 4 bases lay in between. Germline values: CDR1 SGHAT, CDR2 FQNNGV. The CDR3 loop spans 12 amino acids. For the CDR3, the DNA is TGTGCCAGCAGCGGTTTGAACACTGAAGCTTTCTTT. This sequence encodes CASSGLNTEAFF.

The chain uses TRBV11-1 and TRBJ1-1; D might be TRBD1 (5 bases). There are 15 residues in the CDR3. Trimming took off 6 bases at V and 4 bases at J, with 18 bases between the two ends. The germline V gene has CDR1 SGHAT and CDR2 FQDESV (reference sequence). CDR3 sequence: CASRKEGRTVTEAFF. CDR3 in DNA: TGTGCCAGCAGGAAGGAGGGACGGACCGTCACTGAAGCTTTCTTT. Full variable domain (remainder filled in from reference TRBV11-1 and TRBJ1-1): EAEVAQSPRYKITEKSQAVAFWCDPISGHATLYWYRQILGQGPELLVQFQDESVVDDSQLPKDRFSAERLKGVDSTLKIQPAELGDSAMYLCASRKEGRTVTEAFFGQGTRLTVV.

This clone has more than one count but fewer than ten. The gene calls are TRBV5-8 and TRBJ1-2; 9 nucleotides match TRBD1. This CDR3 comprises 14 residues. V shed 4 bases and J 7 bases; nucleotides not matched to a gene: 8. Germline assignment: CDR1 SGHTS and CDR2 YDEGEE. The DNA of the CDR3 is TGTGCCAGCAGCCTGGGACAGGGTAGAGGTGGCTACACCTTC. Translated: CASSLGQGRGGYTF.

This chain connects TRBV5-6 to TRBJ1-6, with D hard to call. Between the trimmed V and J ends, which lost 0 bases and 14 bases, there was a span of 12 bases. Germline assignment: CDR1 SGHDT and CDR2 YYEEEE. The CDR3 is 13 residues long. The CDR3 is CASSLGPGLALHF. The CDR3 DNA sequence: TGTGCCAGCAGCTTGGGGCCGGGGTTGGCCCTCCACTTT.

The V call is TRBV6-6, the J call TRBJ1-5, with D maybe TRBD1 (6 bases). This CDR3 spans 15 amino acids. Germline CDR1 reads MNHNY; CDR2 reads SVGAGI (reference sequence). V was pared by 2 bases and J by 6 bases, with 14 bases between. CDR3 sequence (DNA): TGTGCCAGCAGTTACCAGGCAGGGGAGATTCAGCCCCAGCATTTT. This sequence encodes CASSYQAGEIQPQHF.